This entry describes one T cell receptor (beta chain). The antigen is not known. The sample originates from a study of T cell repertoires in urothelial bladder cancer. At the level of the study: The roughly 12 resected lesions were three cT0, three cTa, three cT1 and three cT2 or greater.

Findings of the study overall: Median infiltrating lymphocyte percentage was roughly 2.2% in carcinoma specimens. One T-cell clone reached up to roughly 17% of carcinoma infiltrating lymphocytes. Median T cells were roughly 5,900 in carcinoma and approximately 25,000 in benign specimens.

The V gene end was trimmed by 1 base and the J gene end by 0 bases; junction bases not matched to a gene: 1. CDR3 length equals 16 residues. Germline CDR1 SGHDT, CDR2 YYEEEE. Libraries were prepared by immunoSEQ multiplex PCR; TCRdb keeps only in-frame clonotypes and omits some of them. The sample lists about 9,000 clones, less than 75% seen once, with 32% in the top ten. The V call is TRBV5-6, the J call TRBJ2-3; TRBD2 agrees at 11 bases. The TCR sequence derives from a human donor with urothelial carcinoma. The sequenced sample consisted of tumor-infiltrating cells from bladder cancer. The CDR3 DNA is TGTGCCAGCAGCTTGAGACTAGCGGGAAGCACAGATACGCAGTATTTT. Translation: CASSLRLAGSTDTQYF.